The count of the clone carrying this TCR beta chain is one. This CDR3 is built from 15 residues. Per the germline V gene, CDR1 is MNHNS and CDR2 is SASEGT. The V and J ends lost 2 bases and 4 bases, in that order; junction bases with no gene match: 3. The data were taken from a study of T cell changes during pregnancy in multiple sclerosis. Generated by immunoSEQ multiplex PCR, the TCRdb table keeps only in-frame clones and is missing some. Of 90,000 to 120,000 clones in the sample, approximately 91% were seen once. Sample: peripheral blood, taken after pregnancy. The rearrangement links TRBV6-1 to TRBJ2-1, with TRBD2 matching over 9 bases. The TCR sequence derives from a female donor with multiple sclerosis, enrolled in a pregnancy study. CDR3: CASSERAGGYNEQFF. Written as DNA, the CDR3 is TGTGCCAGCAGTGAAAGGGCGGGGGGGTACAATGAGCAGTTCTTC.